The subject of this entry is one T cell receptor beta chain. This clone was picked up a small number of times. What antigen it recognizes has not been identified. No base quality values were provided; no much bigger clone lies one nucleotide off. The data were obtained in a study of OX40 agonist ivuxolimab in advanced cancers. With regard to the full study: The costimulatory receptor OX40 (CD134) was targeted by ivuxolimab, a fully human IgG2 agonistic monoclonal antibody. Intravenous ivuxolimab was administered to patients every 2 weeks at six dose levels: 0.01, 0.1, 0.3, 1.5, 3 and 10 mg/kg. Of the approximately 50 dose-escalation patients, hepatocellular carcinoma was present in about 20, melanoma in approximately 15, renal cell carcinoma in 9 and head and neck cancer in 9. In the dose-escalation cohort, over 65% of patients were male, and the mean age was approximately 60 years, with a range of about 23 to 80. Prior anti-PD-1, anti-PD-L1 or anti-CTLA-4 therapy was permitted, and checkpoint inhibitors had been received by about 37% of dose-escalation patients. Partial responses were achieved by three dose-escalation patients, of whom one had hepatocellular carcinoma and two had cutaneous melanoma. Peripheral TCRbeta sequencing was intended to test whether TCR sequence diversity was altered and clonal T-cell expansion was caused by ivuxolimab. The paper reports the monotherapy dose-escalation portion (N of about 51 patients) of the phase I ivuxolimab trial. The research as a whole found: Low levels of normalized T-cell clonal expansion were also seen in some patients who did not respond. Clonal expansion of both CD4+ and CD8+ blood T cells was observed from baseline to week 6 at doses 0.1 to 3.0 mg/kg. The antigen specificity of the clonally expanded peripheral T cells was not determined. After ivuxolimab, more expanded clones were found on average in CD8+ T cells than in CD4+ T cells. In the 0.1-3.0 mg/kg groups, partial responders had among the lowest normalized peripheral clonal expansion, particularly in CD8+ T cells.

The CDR3 runs 15 amino acids, cysteine and phenylalanine included. The only DNA kept is the CDR3, 45 bases in frame from the first base. At the junction V is shortened by 1 base and J by 3 bases, with 10 bases in between. From a lookup of the germline V gene, CDR1 and CDR2 are SGHDT and YYEEEE. The trial excluded patients who had a history of autoimmune disease or who were on systemic immunosuppression. Peripheral blood for TCR sequencing was collected from all dose cohorts at baseline, on cycle 4 day 1, and on cycle 7 day 1. Samples were obtained from an open-label, multicenter, first-in-human phase I dose-escalation trial of ivuxolimab. Adults with locally advanced or metastatic melanoma, renal cell, hepatocellular, or head and neck squamous cell carcinoma were enrolled in the trial. Before TCR sequencing, CD4+ and CD8+ T cells were separately sorted from peripheral blood. To sequence the TCRbeta CDR3 region, genomic DNA was isolated from the sorted cells. The immunoSEQ Assay was used for sequencing of TCRbeta CDR3 regions. TCRdb limited this immuneACCESS table to in-frame rearrangements with V and J called. A share of clones is missing; checked studies link under half to unresolved V genes, and the rest is unexplained. A total of roughly 100,000 clones appear in this sample, about 86% of them only once. The top ten clones comprise 5.5% of the sample.

The sequence is built from TRBV5-6 and TRBJ2-2, with the D gene uncertain. The source of this sequence is an adult with an advanced solid tumor such as melanoma, head and neck, liver or kidney cancer. The sequenced sample was CD4+ or CD8+ T cells sorted from blood, obtained in a trial of the OX40 agonist ivuxolimab. The CDR3 has the sequence CASSLSWLDTGELFF. The nucleotides read TGTGCCAGCAGCTTGTCGTGGTTGGACACCGGGGAGCTGTTTTTT. Joined to the reference TRBV5-6 and TRBJ2-2 proteins, this CDR3 gives the full variable domain: DAGVTQSPTHLIKTRGQQVTLRCSPKSGHDTVSWYQQALGQGPQFIFQYYEEEERQRGNFPDRFSGHQFPNYSSELNVNALLLGDSALYLCASSLSWLDTGELFFGEGSRLTVL.